Following are 27 T cell receptor beta chains from one sample sequenced in a study of low-dose radiotherapy and immunotherapy resistance in tumors. Gene-specific TRAV and TRBV primers were used for first-strand cDNA, covering alpha and beta chains. A constant-region primer paired with the V-primer adapter amplified TCRs over about 19 PCR cycles. Via MiXCR, TCRdb re-called the reads, giving one row per CDR3 protein. The repertoire has about 89,000 distinct CDR3 sequences, just under 9.5% of them found once; the top ten carry around 1%. Time point given: before trial treatment. The sample was PBMCs, taken before treatment. The receptors come from a male donor with prostate cancer.

V usage is TRBV28 and J usage is TRBJ2-7; 15 positions agree with TRBD2. CDR1 and CDR2 from the germline V gene are MDHEN and SYDVKM. The CDR3 is 18 residues long. With V trimmed by 7 bases and J by 6 bases, 16 bases remained unmatched. CDR3 nucleotide sequence: TGTGCCAGCACCTCCTGGACTAGCGGGAGGGCCGAATCTGGCGAGCAGTACTTC. Amino acid sequence: CASTSWTSGRAESGEQYF. The variable domain in full, completed from reference TRBV28 and TRBJ2-7, reads DVKVTQSSRYLVKRTGEKVFLECVQDMDHENMFWYRQDPGLGLRLIYFSYDVKMKEKGDIPEGYSVSREKKERFSLILESASTNQTSMYLCASTSWTSGRAESGEQYFGPGTRLTVT.

In its sample, this clonotype was seen many times. A read error may account for a junction end that differs from germline. The chain combines TRBV6-5 with TRBJ2-2; D is possibly TRBD1 (5 bases). Germline V lookup: CDR1 MNHEY, CDR2 SVGAGI. The CDR3 consists of 14 residues. DNA for the CDR3: TGTTCCAGCAGTGCCTTGACAGTTACCGGGGAGCTGTTTTTT. Encoded protein: CSSSALTVTGELFF.

This clonotype was detected ten times or more. The genes are TRBV6-2 or TRBV6-3 and TRBJ2-1, with 12 bases lining up with TRBD2. Trimming at V came to 6 bases and at J to 3 bases, leaving 6 bases not matched to a gene. The CDR3 consists of 16 residues. The germline CDR1 and CDR2 sequences are MNHEY and SVGEGT. The chain's CDR3 is CASSRLAGAGYNEQFF. Here the CDR3 DNA reads TGTGCCAGCAGCCGACTAGCGGGAGCGGGCTACAATGAGCAGTTCTTC.

This clonotype appeared many times. V usage is TRBV28 and J usage is TRBJ2-1; D is ambiguous. The V and J ends lost 7 bases and 0 bases respectively, with 13 bases between them. The germline gives CDR1 MDHEN, CDR2 SYDVKM. The CDR3 totals 15 residues. Here the CDR3 reads CASKNTVSSYNEQFF. As DNA, the CDR3 is TGTGCCAGCAAAAATACAGTGAGCTCCTACAATGAGCAGTTCTTC.

This clonotype was found many times. The CDR3 DNA reads as TGCAGTGCTATACACAGGGGTTCCGGGGAGCTGTTTTTT. This sequence encodes CSAIHRGSGELFF. The chain combines TRBV20-1 with TRBJ2-2, with 7 nucleotides matching TRBD1. This CDR3 is built from 13 residues. Trimming removed 4 bases from V and 6 bases from J; junction bases left unmatched: 5. The germline V gene has CDR1 DFQATT and CDR2 SNEGSKA (reference sequence).

Many counts were recorded for this clonotype. The gene calls are TRBV28 and TRBJ2-7, with 8 bases fitting TRBD2. J lost 5 bases, V lost 6 bases, and 9 bases had no gene match. This CDR3 spans 14 amino acids. Germline V gives CDR1 MDHEN, CDR2 SYDVKM. The CDR3 is CASRAIAGTNEQYF. The CDR3 DNA reads TGTGCCAGCAGGGCCATAGCGGGAACGAACGAGCAGTACTTC.

This clonotype occurred many times. The V and J genes are TRBV3-1 and TRBJ2-5; 9 bases are shared with TRBD1. This CDR3 spans 12 amino acids. Germline V gene sequence: CDR1 LGHDT, CDR2 YNNKEL (reference sequence). V shed 3 bases, J shed 7 bases, and the junction held 0 bases outside the gene matches. CDR3 in DNA: TGTGCCAGCAGCCAGGGACAGGGGACCCAGTACTTC. The encoded protein is CASSQGQGTQYF.

In its sample, this clonotype was seen many times. The gene calls are TRBV20-1 and TRBJ2-1; TRBD1 matches at 9 bases. Germline V gene data show CDR1 as DFQATT and CDR2 as SNEGSKA (reference sequence). This CDR3 region has 12 residues. The V gene end was trimmed by 4 bases and the J gene end by 10 bases; junction bases not matched to a gene: 5. Here the CDR3 DNA reads TGCAGTGCTAACAGGGGGCTACTAGAGCAGTTCTTC. This gives the protein CSANRGLLEQFF.

This chain links TRBV6-8 with TRBJ2-2, with D tentatively TRBD1 (5 bases). V lost 11 bases and J 0 bases, leaving 13 bases between the germline ends. Germline values: CDR1 MNHGY, CDR2 SAAAGT. CDR3 length: 14 residues. The chain's CDR3 is CAFSQAPNTGELFF. The DNA for the CDR3 is TGTGCCTTTTCACAGGCCCCGAACACCGGGGAGCTGTTTTTT.

Many counts were recorded for this clonotype. This chain joins TRBV5-8 and TRBJ1-5; D perhaps matches TRBD1 (5 bases). CDR3 length: 15 amino acids. Per the germline V gene, CDR1 is SGHTS and CDR2 is YDEGEE. Trimming left V 4 bases short and J 1 base short, with 12 bases between. The CDR3 region is CASSLTGGSNQPQHF. CDR3 DNA: TGTGCCAGCAGCCTAACCGGGGGGAGCAATCAGCCCCAGCATTTT.

This clonotype was seen ten or more times. The chain couples TRBV20-1 to TRBJ2-7, with 8 bases matching TRBD2. This CDR3 is 13 amino acids long. With V trimmed by 2 bases and J by 3 bases, 3 bases remained unmatched. Germline CDR1 reads DFQATT; CDR2 reads SNEGSKA (reference sequence). CDR3 nucleotide sequence: TGCAGTGCTAGACAAGCGGGAGTCTACGAGCAGTACTTC. Protein: CSARQAGVYEQYF.

This clonotype occurred many times. V usage is TRBV19 and J usage is TRBJ2-2; D not resolved. This CDR3 is 14 amino acids long. Trimming stripped 5 bases from V and 3 bases from J, with 10 bases between. Looked up from germline, CDR1 is LNHDA and CDR2 is SQIVND (reference sequence). This CDR3 reads CASSVPSYTGELFF. The CDR3, as DNA: TGTGCCAGTAGTGTCCCTTCTTACACCGGGGAGCTGTTTTTT. The whole variable domain, filled in from reference TRBV19 and TRBJ2-2, reads DGGITQSPKYLFRKEGQNVTLSCEQNLNHDAMYWYRQDPGQGLRLIYYSQIVNDFQKGDIAEGYSVSREKKESFPLTVTSAQKNPTAFYLCASSVPSYTGELFFGEGSRLTVL.

This clonotype was observed at least ten times. The chain recombines TRBV29-1 with TRBJ2-4; the D call may be TRBD1 or TRBD2 (7 bases each). Trimming stripped 4 bases from V and 4 bases from J, with 14 bases between. From germline, CDR1 is SQVTM and CDR2 ANQGSEA. The CDR3 sequence is 14 residues long. The CDR3 DNA reads TGCAGCGTTGCGGGGGGACAGATGAAAAACATTCAGTACTTC. Translating it yields CSVAGGQMKNIQYF.

The chain has TRBV14 and TRBJ2-7; TRBD1 aligns across 8 bases. V trimming: 1 base; J trimming: 3 bases; junction bases outside the gene matches: 5. CDR3 size: 15 residues. CDR1 is SGHDN, CDR2 FVKESK, per germline. The CDR3 is CASSQGWTGLYEQYF. The CDR3 coding sequence is TGTGCCAGCAGCCAAGGGTGGACAGGGCTCTACGAGCAGTACTTC.

This clonotype was seen at least ten times. The rearrangement uses TRBV7-9 and TRBJ2-1, with 10 bases fitting TRBD2. J gave up 1 base and V 1 base, and 4 bases lay outside the gene matches. Germline CDR1 reads SEHNR; CDR2 reads FQNEAQ (reference sequence). The CDR3 sequence is 17 residues long. The CDR3 DNA is TGTGCCAGCAGCTTAGAAACTAGCGGGATTTCCTACAATGAGCAGTTCTTC. Its protein is CASSLETSGISYNEQFF.

This clonotype has a count of ten or more. The CDR3 bases are TGTGCCAGCAGCGTAAGCGGAACCACCGGGGAGCTGTTTTTT. Translating gives CASSVSGTTGELFF. V is TRBV11-2 and J is TRBJ2-2, with a tentative D call TRBD2 (5 bases). The V end lost 5 bases, the J end lost 4 bases, and 11 bases lay between the germline ends. Germline CDR1 is SGHAT and CDR2 is FQNNGV. CDR3 length: 14 amino acids.

This clonotype was counted many times. The chain employs TRBV5-1 and TRBJ2-1; TRBD2 aligns across 10 bases. The J segment lost 1 base and the V segment lost 1 base, leaving 5 bases of the junction unmatched. The germline V gene encodes CDR1 SGHRS and CDR2 YFSETQ. The CDR3 totals 17 residues. For the CDR3, the DNA is TGCGCCAGCAGCTTGCTGGCTAGCGGGAGTTCCTACAATGAGCAGTTCTTC. Translated, it gives CASSLLASGSSYNEQFF.

The table lists this clonotype with many counts. This sequence joins TRBV13 and TRBJ2-1; 7 positions agree with TRBD2. V dropped 5 bases and J dropped 0; count of bases not matched to a gene: 7. Germline CDR1 and CDR2: PRHDT and FYEKMQ (reference sequence). This CDR3 spans 16 amino acids. Here the CDR3 reads CASSGGDGSSYNEQFF. The CDR3 bases are TGTGCCAGCAGCGGGGGGGACGGAAGCTCCTACAATGAGCAGTTCTTC. Supplemented by reference TRBV13 and TRBJ2-1, the full variable domain reads AAGVIQSPRHLIKEKRETATLKCYPIPRHDTVYWYQQGPGQDPQFLISFYEKMQSDKGSIPDRFSAQQFSDYHSELNMSSLELGDSALYFCASSGGDGSSYNEQFFGPGTRLTVL.

This clonotype was counted at least ten times. This rearrangement joins TRBV30 to TRBJ2-7, with 12 bases that match TRBD1. Germline CDR1 and CDR2: GTSNPN and SVGIG (reference sequence). The CDR3 covers 14 residues. J lost 6 bases, V lost 0 bases, and 3 bases had no gene match. CDR3 amino acids: CAWSVGTGGREQYF. The DNA of the CDR3 is TGTGCCTGGAGTGTGGGGACAGGGGGCCGCGAGCAGTACTTC.

This clonotype was detected many times. This CDR3 is CASSLAQQGTEAFF. In nucleotides, the CDR3 is TGTGCCAGCAGTTTAGCACAGCAGGGCACTGAAGCTTTCTTT. V is TRBV12-3 or TRBV12-4 and J is TRBJ1-1, with D tentatively TRBD1 (5 bases). The CDR3 extends over 14 amino acids. V was shortened by 0 bases and J by 4 bases, with 9 bases between the two germline ends.

In its sample, this clonotype was seen many times. The chain couples TRBV7-2 to TRBJ1-5; D may be TRBD1 (5 bases). The CDR3 extends over 13 amino acids. Trimming took off 5 bases at V and 7 bases at J, with 12 bases between the two ends. CDR1 and CDR2 from the germline V gene are SGHTA and FQGNSA. CDR3 protein: CASSPAQGQPQHF. The CDR3 region has the DNA TGTGCCAGCAGCCCCGCCCAGGGACAGCCCCAGCATTTT.

This clonotype was observed many times. The chain is built from TRBV7-2 and TRBJ1-5; the D is unclear. Trimming removed 1 base from V and 2 bases from J, with 12 bases in between. This CDR3 has 16 residues. Per the germline V gene, CDR1 is SGHTA and CDR2 is FQGNSA. CDR3 in DNA: TGTGCCAGCAGCTTAGGACTTTTCGGGGGCAATCAGCCCCAGCATTTT. This encodes CASSLGLFGGNQPQHF.

This clonotype has a count of ten or more. This chain connects TRBV6-5 to TRBJ1-2, with D maybe TRBD1 (6 bases). V gave up 4 bases and J gave up 2 bases, with 17 bases separating them. This CDR3 is 16 amino acids long. Per germline, CDR1 MNHEY and CDR2 SVGAGI. The CDR3 here is CASSSGGEILNYGYTF. The CDR3 DNA reads as TGTGCCAGCAGTTCGGGGGGCGAGATTTTAAACTATGGCTACACCTTC.

This clonotype was recorded at least ten times. The V gene is TRBV28, the J gene TRBJ2-1, with 8 bases identical to TRBD2. CDR1 and CDR2 (germline): MDHEN, SYDVKM. Germline trimming cut 6 bases from V and 6 bases from J; bases unmatched to any gene: 7. The CDR3 extends over 14 amino acids. CDR3: CASSRGGVFNEQFF. As DNA, the CDR3 is TGTGCCAGCAGCCGGGGGGGGGTTTTCAATGAGCAGTTCTTC.

This clonotype was observed many times. The V and J genes are TRBV20-1 and TRBJ1-3; perhaps TRBD1 as D (5 bases). Trimming removed 7 bases from V and 0 bases from J, with 13 bases in between. The CDR3 totals 14 residues. CDR1 DFQATT and CDR2 SNEGSKA come from the germline V gene (reference sequence). CDR3 loop: CSVSTGPSGNTIYF. The CDR3, as DNA: TGCAGTGTGTCAACAGGACCCTCTGGAAACACCATATATTTT.

This clonotype was observed at least ten times. V and J are TRBV28 and TRBJ2-3; 9 bases agree with TRBD2. This CDR3 comprises 14 residues. The ends lost 5 bases at V and 6 bases at J; junction bases unmatched: 6. The V gene's germline CDR1 is MDHEN and CDR2 SYDVKM. CDR3: CASSPLAGLDTQYF. The CDR3 bases are TGTGCCAGCAGTCCGCTAGCGGGGCTGGATACGCAGTATTTT.

This clonotype was counted ten times or more. The chain is built from TRBV3-1 and TRBJ2-7, with D uncertain. Trimming removed 1 base at V and 6 bases at J, with 10 bases between. The germline CDR1 and CDR2 sequences are LGHDT and YNNKEL (reference sequence). The CDR3 is 13 amino acids. Written as DNA, the CDR3 is TGTGCCAGCAGCCAAGTTCGAGGATCCGAGCAGTACTTC. It specifies CASSQVRGSEQYF.